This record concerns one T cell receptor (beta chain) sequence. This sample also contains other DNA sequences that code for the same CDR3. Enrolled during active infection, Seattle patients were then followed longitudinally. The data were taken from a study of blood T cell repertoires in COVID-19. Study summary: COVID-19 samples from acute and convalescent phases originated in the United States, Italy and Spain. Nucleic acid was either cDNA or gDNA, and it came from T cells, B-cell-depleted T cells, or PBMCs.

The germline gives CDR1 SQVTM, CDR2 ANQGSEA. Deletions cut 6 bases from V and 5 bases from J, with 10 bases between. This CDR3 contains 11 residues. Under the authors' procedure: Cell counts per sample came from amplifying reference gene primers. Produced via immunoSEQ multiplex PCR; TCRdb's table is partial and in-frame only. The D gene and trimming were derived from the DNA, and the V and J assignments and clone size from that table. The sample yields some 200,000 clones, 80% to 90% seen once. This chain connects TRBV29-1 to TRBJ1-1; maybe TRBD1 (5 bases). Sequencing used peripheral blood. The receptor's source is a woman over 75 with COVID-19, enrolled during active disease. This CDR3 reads CSVGRGTEAFF. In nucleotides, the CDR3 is TGCAGCGTAGGACGGGGGACTGAAGCTTTCTTT.